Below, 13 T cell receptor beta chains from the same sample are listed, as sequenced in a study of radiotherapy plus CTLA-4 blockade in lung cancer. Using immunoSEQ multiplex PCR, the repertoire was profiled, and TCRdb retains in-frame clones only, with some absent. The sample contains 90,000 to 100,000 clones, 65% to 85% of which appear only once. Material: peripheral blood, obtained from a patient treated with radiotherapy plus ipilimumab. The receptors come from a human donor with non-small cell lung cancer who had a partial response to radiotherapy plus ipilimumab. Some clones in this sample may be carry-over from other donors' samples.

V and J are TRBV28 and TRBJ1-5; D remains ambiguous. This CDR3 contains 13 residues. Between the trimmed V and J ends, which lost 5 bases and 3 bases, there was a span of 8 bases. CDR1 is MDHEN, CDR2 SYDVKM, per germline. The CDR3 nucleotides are TGTGCCAGCAGTACGGGGAACAATCAGCCCCAGCATTTT. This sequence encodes CASSTGNNQPQHF.

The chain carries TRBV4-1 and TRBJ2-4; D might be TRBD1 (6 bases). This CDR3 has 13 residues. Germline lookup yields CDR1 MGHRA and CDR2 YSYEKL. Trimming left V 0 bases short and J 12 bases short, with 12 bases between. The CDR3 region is CASSQEDRTDQYF. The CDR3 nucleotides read TGCGCCAGCAGCCAAGAGGATCGGACAGATCAGTACTTC.

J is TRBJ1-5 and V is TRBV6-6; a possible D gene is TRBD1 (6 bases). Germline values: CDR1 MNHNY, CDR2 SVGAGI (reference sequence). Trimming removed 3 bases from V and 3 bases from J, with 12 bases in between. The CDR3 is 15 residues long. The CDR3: CASSYMGQVNQPQHF. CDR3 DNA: TGTGCCAGCAGTTATATGGGACAAGTCAATCAGCCCCAGCATTTT.

CDR3 in DNA: TGTGCCAGCAGCCCCCGTTTGAACACTGAAGCTTTCTTT. It encodes CASSPRLNTEAFF. V gene TRBV7-6 combines with J gene TRBJ1-1; no definite D call. V lost 5 bases to trimming and J lost 0 bases, with 7 bases between them. This CDR3 is built from 13 residues. CDR1 SGHVS and CDR2 FNYEAQ come from the germline V gene.

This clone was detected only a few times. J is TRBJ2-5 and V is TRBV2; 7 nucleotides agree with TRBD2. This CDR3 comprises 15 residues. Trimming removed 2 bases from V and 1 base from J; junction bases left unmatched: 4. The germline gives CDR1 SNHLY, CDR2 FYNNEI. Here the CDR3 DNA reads TGTGCCAGCAGTGAATTGCGGGAGACCCAAGAGACCCAGTACTTC. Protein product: CASSELRETQETQYF.

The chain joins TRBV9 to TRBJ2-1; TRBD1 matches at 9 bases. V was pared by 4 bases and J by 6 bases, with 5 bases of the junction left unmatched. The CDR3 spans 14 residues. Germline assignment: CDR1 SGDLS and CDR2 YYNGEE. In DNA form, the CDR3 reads TGTGCCAGCAGCAGGGGACAGGGCAGCAATGAGCAGTTCTTC. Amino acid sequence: CASSRGQGSNEQFF.

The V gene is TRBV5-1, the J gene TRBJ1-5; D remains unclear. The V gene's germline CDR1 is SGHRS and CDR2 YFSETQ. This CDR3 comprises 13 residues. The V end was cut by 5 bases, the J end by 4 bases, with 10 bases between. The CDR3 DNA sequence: TGCGCCAGCAGGGCGGGCTTAAATCAGCCCCAGCATTTT. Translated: CASRAGLNQPQHF. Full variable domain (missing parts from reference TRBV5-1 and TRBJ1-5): KAGVTQTPRYLIKTRGQQVTLSCSPISGHRSVSWYQQTPGQGLQFLFEYFSETQRNKGNFPGRFSGRQFSNSRSEMNVSTLELGDSALYLCASRAGLNQPQHFGDGTRLSIL.

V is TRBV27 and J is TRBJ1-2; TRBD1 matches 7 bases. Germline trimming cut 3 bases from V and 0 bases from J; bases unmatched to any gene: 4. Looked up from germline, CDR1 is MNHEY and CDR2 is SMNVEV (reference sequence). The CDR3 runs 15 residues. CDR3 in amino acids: CASSFSGGANYGYTF. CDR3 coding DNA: TGTGCCAGCAGTTTTTCAGGGGGAGCTAACTATGGCTACACCTTC.

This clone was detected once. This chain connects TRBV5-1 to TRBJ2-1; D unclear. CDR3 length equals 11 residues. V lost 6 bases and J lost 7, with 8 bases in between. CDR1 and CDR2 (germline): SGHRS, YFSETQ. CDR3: CASKGENEQFF. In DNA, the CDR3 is TGCGCCAGCAAAGGAGAGAATGAGCAGTTCTTC.

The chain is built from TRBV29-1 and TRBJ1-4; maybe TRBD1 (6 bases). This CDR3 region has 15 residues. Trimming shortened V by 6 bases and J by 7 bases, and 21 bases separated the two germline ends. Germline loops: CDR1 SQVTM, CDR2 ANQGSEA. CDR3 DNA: TGCAGCGTCCTAGGGGGAGCAGCGTCTGGTGAAAAACTGTTTTTT. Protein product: CSVLGGAASGEKLFF.

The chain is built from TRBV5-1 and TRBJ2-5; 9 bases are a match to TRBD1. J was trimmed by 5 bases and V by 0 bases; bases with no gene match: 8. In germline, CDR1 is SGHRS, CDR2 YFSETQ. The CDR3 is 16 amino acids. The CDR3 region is CASSLAPGTGMETQYF. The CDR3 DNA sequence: TGCGCCAGCAGCTTGGCCCCCGGGACAGGGATGGAGACCCAGTACTTC.

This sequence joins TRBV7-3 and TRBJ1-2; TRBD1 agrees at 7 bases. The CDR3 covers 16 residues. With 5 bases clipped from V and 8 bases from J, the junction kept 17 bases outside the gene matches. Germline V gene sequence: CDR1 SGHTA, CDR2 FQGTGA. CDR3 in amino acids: CASSPRANRDSSGYTF. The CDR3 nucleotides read TGTGCCAGCAGCCCACGGGCAAACCGGGACAGTAGCGGCTACACCTTC.

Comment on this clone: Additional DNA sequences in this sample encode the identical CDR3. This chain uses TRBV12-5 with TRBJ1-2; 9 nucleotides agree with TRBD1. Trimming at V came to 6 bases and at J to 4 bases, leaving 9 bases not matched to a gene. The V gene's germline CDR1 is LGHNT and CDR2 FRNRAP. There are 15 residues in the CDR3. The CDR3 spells CASGPSGQGGYGYTF. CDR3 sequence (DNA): TGTGCTAGTGGCCCGTCGGGACAGGGAGGCTATGGCTACACCTTC.